Listed below are T cell receptor beta chains from one sample, sequenced in a study of shared clonotypes between healthy human individuals. Data came from immunoSEQ multiplex PCR; TCRdb stores just in-frame clones and leaves some out. The sample carries 900,000 to 1,200,000 clones, more than 75% recorded once. The specimen sequenced was memory CD4+ T cells from PBMCs. These TCRs come from a man between 18 and 29 years old in good health. Some clones in this sample may be carry-over from other donors' samples. Both conserved end residues are part of each CDR3. D genes are given only for firm matches. Only part of the rows carry a size: once, few, many, or a class if the clone is expanded.

CDR3nt,CDR3aa,d_gene,abundance,len,v_gene,j_gene
TGTGCCAGCAGGGGAGGGGGGGGCAATCAGCCCCAGCATTTT,CASRGGGGNQPQHF,NA,NA,14,TRBV7-8,TRBJ1-5
TGTGCCAGCAGCACCCAGACAGGGAACTATGGCTACACCTTC,CASSTQTGNYGYTF,TRBD1,NA,14,TRBV9,TRBJ1-2
TGTGCCAGCTCACTTCAGTCGAACACTGAAGCTTTCTTT,CASSLQSNTEAFF,NA,few,13,TRBV18,TRBJ1-1
TGTGCCAGCAGCGTAGCCGGGCGCAGTGGCACTGAAGCTTTCTTT,CASSVAGRSGTEAFF,NA,NA,15,TRBV9,TRBJ1-1
TGTGCCAGCAGTGACTCGACGGTGATGAACACTGAAGCTTTCTTT,CASSDSTVMNTEAFF,NA,NA,15,TRBV6-1,TRBJ1-1
TGTGCCAGCAGCTCGTACCGGGCCTTTAAGGAATTGGCTGAAGCTTTCTTT,CASSSYRAFKELAEAFF,NA,NA,17,TRBV11-2,TRBJ1-1
TGTGCCAGCAGCTTCGACAGAAGCTCCTACAATGAGCAGTTCTTC,CASSFDRSSYNEQFF,NA,few,15,TRBV7-3,TRBJ2-1
TGTGCCACCGGGGGCTCCCAGACCTTCACAGATACGCAGTATTTT,CATGGSQTFTDTQYF,NA,NA,15,TRBV19,TRBJ2-3
TGTGCCAGCAGTTTTGAGAACAGGGGAAGGGATACGCAGTATTTT,CASSFENRGRDTQYF,TRBD1,NA,15,TRBV27,TRBJ2-3
TGTGCCAGCAGTCCCCCCGCAGATACGCAGTATTTT,CASSPPADTQYF,NA,NA,12,TRBV27,TRBJ2-3
TGTGCCAGCTCGCTTGGGCCAAGTCAGCCCCAGCATTTT,CASSLGPSQPQHF,NA,NA,13,TRBV2,TRBJ1-5
TGTGCCAGCAGTTTTCACGGGGCAGGCGTAGAGACCCAGTACTTC,CASSFHGAGVETQYF,NA,NA,15,TRBV28,TRBJ2-5
TGTGCCAGCAGTCGGACAGGGCGGGAAGGTGAGCAGTTCTTC,CASSRTGREGEQFF,TRBD1,NA,14,TRBV2,TRBJ2-1
TGTGCCAGCACCCTTGGGACTAGCGGGTGGGAGACCCAGTACTTC,CASTLGTSGWETQYF,TRBD2,many,15,TRBV28,TRBJ2-5
TGTGCCAGTAGAACTCGACAGGGCCAAAGCAACTATGGCTACACCTTC,CASRTRQGQSNYGYTF,TRBD1,NA,16,TRBV19,TRBJ1-2
TGTGCCAGCAATCGGGAGGGGCAAAACGGGGAGCTGTTTTTT,CASNREGQNGELFF,TRBD2,NA,14,TRBV27,TRBJ2-2
TGTGCCAGCAGTTTATATTTGACAGGGCGGAACACTGAAGCTTTCTTT,CASSLYLTGRNTEAFF,TRBD1,NA,16,TRBV27,TRBJ1-1
TGTGCCAGCAGCCGAAAATCCGGGACTAGCGGGAGGGGCGAAAAGTCCGGGGAGCTGTTTTTT,CASSRKSGTSGRGEKSGELFF,TRBD2,NA,21,TRBV27,TRBJ2-2
TGCGCCAGCAGCGAAACAGGAGCCGCAACTAATGAAAAACTGTTTTTT,CASSETGAATNEKLFF,NA,NA,16,TRBV4-1,TRBJ1-4
TGCGCCAGCAGCTTGGCCGACCAGCTAGCTTGGAATGAGCAGTTCTTC,CASSLADQLAWNEQFF,NA,NA,16,TRBV5-1,TRBJ2-1
TGCGCCAGCAGACTGATAGCGGGAGAAATTCCAGATACGCAGTATTTT,CASRLIAGEIPDTQYF,TRBD2,once,16,TRBV5-1,TRBJ2-3
TGTGCCAGCAGCTTGGATCTGGTACCCTCCTACAATGAGCAGTTCTTC,CASSLDLVPSYNEQFF,NA,NA,16,TRBV5-6,TRBJ2-1
TGTGCCAGCAGTCAAGGGACTAGCGGGAGTCAGACCCAGTACTTC,CASSQGTSGSQTQYF,TRBD2,NA,15,TRBV28,TRBJ2-5
TGTGCCATCAGCGCCGGGACAGGGAACACTGAAGCTTTCTTT,CAISAGTGNTEAFF,TRBD1,NA,14,TRBV10-3,TRBJ1-1
TGTGCCAGTGGGGGGCAGGGATATAGTGAGCAGTTCTTC,CASGGQGYSEQFF,NA,NA,13,TRBV28,TRBJ2-1
TGTGCCAGCAGTGACAGGGGTTCAGATACGCAGTATTTT,CASSDRGSDTQYF,NA,NA,13,TRBV6-4,TRBJ2-3
TGTGCCAGCAGCTTACCACAGGGCGGTGGAAACACCATATATTTT,CASSLPQGGGNTIYF,NA,NA,15,TRBV7-6,TRBJ1-3
TGTGCCAGCAGCCGAATGGGGACGGTGAACACTGAAGCTTTCTTT,CASSRMGTVNTEAFF,NA,many,15,TRBV5-4,TRBJ1-1
TGTGCCAGCAGTTTGTTAGCGGGTGAGCTTTGGGTCTTC,CASSLLAGELWVF,TRBD2,NA,13,TRBV28,TRBJ2-1
TGTGCCAGCAGTTTACGGCGGGAGCGACCGAACACCGGGGAGCTGTTTTTT,CASSLRRERPNTGELFF,TRBD2,NA,17,TRBV27,TRBJ2-2
TGTGCCAGCTCTCCTCAGGACAGTTGGGGCTACACCTTC,CASSPQDSWGYTF,NA,NA,13,TRBV18,TRBJ1-2
TGTGCCAGCAGCTTTCACCCCGGGACTAGCGGCACAGATACGCAGTATTTT,CASSFHPGTSGTDTQYF,TRBD2,once,17,TRBV7-2,TRBJ2-3
TGTGCCAGCAGCACCGGGACTAGCGGTCCCTACGAGCAGTACTTC,CASSTGTSGPYEQYF,TRBD2,NA,15,TRBV7-2,TRBJ2-7
TGCGCCAGCAGCCAAGCCCTCCTGAACACTGAAGCTTTCTTT,CASSQALLNTEAFF,NA,many,14,TRBV4-1,TRBJ1-1
TGTGCCAGTAGAATCGGACATCTTACGGGGAATCAGCCCCAGCATTTT,CASRIGHLTGNQPQHF,NA,once,16,TRBV19,TRBJ1-5
TGTGCCAGCAGGACCGGGACGGAGAATTCACCCCTCCACTTT,CASRTGTENSPLHF,NA,NA,14,TRBV6-1,TRBJ1-6
TGTGCCAGCAGTTACGACCTGGCAGGGGGCTACGAGCAGTACTTC,CASSYDLAGGYEQYF,TRBD1,NA,15,TRBV6-5,TRBJ2-7
TGTGCCAGCTCACCAAATAACCGGGACTCTGGGGCCAACGTCCTGACTTTC,CASSPNNRDSGANVLTF,NA,NA,17,TRBV18,TRBJ2-6
TGTGCCAGCAGTGAACGTCGGATAGCGGGAGTTTCAGAGACCCAGTACTTC,CASSERRIAGVSETQYF,TRBD2,NA,17,TRBV6-1,TRBJ2-5
TGCGCCAGCAGCTTGGGGACAGGGGCAGATACGCAGTATTTT,CASSLGTGADTQYF,TRBD1,few,14,TRBV5-1,TRBJ2-3
TGTGCCAGCAGGGAACTAGCGGGGAGGTCCACAGATACGCAGTATTTT,CASRELAGRSTDTQYF,TRBD2,NA,16,TRBV27,TRBJ2-3
TGCGCCAGCAGTCACGTGTACTCCTACGAGCAGTACTTC,CASSHVYSYEQYF,NA,NA,13,TRBV27,TRBJ2-7
TGCAGCGTTGTTCGAGGGACTTGGGGAGGTGACGAGCAGTACTTC,CSVVRGTWGGDEQYF,NA,NA,15,TRBV29-1,TRBJ2-7
TGCGCCAGCGGTGTGGGGGACTCTAACTATGGCTACACCTTC,CASGVGDSNYGYTF,NA,once,14,TRBV5-1,TRBJ1-2
TGCGCCAGCATCAAGGGACCGCAACCCCCCACAGATACGCAGTATTTT,CASIKGPQPPTDTQYF,NA,once,16,TRBV5-1,TRBJ2-3
TGTGCCAGCGAGCGGGAGAGGAACACTGAAGCTTTCTTT,CASERERNTEAFF,NA,NA,13,TRBV2,TRBJ1-1
TGCGCCAGCAGCCTCGCTGGGGGGCGCCGCACAGATACGCAGTATTTT,CASSLAGGRRTDTQYF,NA,NA,16,TRBV4-1,TRBJ2-3
TGCGCCAGCAGCCAAGGAGCATCGGAGACCCAGTACTTC,CASSQGASETQYF,NA,NA,13,TRBV4-1,TRBJ2-5
TGCGCCAGCAGCCTCCCCGGGACAGGACGTAGGTCCCTCCACTTT,CASSLPGTGRRSLHF,TRBD1,few,15,TRBV4-1,TRBJ1-6